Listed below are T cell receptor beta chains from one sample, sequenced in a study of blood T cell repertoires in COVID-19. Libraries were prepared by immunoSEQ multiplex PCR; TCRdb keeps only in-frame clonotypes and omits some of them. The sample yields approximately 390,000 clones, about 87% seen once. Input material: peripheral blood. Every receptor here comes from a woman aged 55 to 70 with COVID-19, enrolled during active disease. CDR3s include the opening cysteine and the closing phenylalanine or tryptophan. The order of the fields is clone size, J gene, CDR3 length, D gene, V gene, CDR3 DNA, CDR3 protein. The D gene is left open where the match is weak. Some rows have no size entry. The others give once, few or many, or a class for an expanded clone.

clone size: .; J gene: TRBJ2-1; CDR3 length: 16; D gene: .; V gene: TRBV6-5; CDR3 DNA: TGTGCCAGCAGTTACGAGGGACATAGCTCCTACAATGAGCAGTTCTTC; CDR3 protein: CASSYEGHSSYNEQFF
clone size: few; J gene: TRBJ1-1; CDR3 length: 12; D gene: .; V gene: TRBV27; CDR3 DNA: TGTGCCAGCAGTTCAGGGGTCGCTGAAGCTTTCTTT; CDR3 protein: CASSSGVAEAFF
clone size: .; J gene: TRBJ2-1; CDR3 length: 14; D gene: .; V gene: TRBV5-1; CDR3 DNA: TGCGCCAGCAGCGGTGGGACGGGGGACAATGAGCAGTTCTTC; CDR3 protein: CASSGGTGDNEQFF
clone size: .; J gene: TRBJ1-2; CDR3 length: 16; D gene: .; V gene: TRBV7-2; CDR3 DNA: TGTGCCAGCAGCTTAGCGAAGACAGCCGCCCAACGTGGCTACACCTTC; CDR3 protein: CASSLAKTAAQRGYTF
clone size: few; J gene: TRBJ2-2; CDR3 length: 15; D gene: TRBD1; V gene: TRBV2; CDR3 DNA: TGTGCCAGCAGTCTCCTTACAGGGGACACCGGGGAGCTGTTTTTT; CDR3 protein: CASSLLTGDTGELFF
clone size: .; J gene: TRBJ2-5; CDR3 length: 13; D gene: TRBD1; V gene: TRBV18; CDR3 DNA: TGTGCCAGCTCGGGACAGCGACAAGAGACCCAGTACTTC; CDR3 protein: CASSGQRQETQYF
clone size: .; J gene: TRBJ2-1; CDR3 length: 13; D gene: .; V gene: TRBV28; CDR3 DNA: TGTGCCAGCAGGGCGGGGTATTACAATGAGCAGTTCTTC; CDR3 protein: CASRAGYYNEQFF
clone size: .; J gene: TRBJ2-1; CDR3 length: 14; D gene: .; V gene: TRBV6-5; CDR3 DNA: TGTGCCAGCAGTTCCGTAGACAACTACAATGAGCAGTTCTTC; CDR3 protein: CASSSVDNYNEQFF
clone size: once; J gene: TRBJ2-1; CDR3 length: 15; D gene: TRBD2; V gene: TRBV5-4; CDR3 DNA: TGTGCCAGCAGCAATCCCAGGGAGGGGTACAATGAGCAGTTCTTC; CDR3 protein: CASSNPREGYNEQFF
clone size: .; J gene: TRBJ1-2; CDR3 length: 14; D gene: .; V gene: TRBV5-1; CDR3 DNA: TGCGCCAGCAGCCTAATGACAGATAGCTATGGCTACACCTTC; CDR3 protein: CASSLMTDSYGYTF
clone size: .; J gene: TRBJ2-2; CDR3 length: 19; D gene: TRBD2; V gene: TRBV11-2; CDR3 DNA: TGTGCCAGCAGCTTAGGGGGAAGGTCGAGCGGGGGAAACACCGGGGAGCTGTTTTTT; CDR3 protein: CASSLGGRSSGGNTGELFF
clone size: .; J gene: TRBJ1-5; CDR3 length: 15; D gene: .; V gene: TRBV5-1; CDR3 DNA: TGCGCCAGCAGTCTTACAGGGATTTTCAATCAGCCCCAGCATTTT; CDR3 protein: CASSLTGIFNQPQHF
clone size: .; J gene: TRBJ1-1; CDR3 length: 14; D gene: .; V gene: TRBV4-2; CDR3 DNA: TGTGCCAGCAGCCAAGTGGGCCCGAACACTGAAGCTTTCTTT; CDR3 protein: CASSQVGPNTEAFF
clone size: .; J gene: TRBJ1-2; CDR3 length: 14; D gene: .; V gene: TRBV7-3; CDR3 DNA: TGTGCCAGCAGCTTTCACAGACCTAACTATGGCTACACCTTC; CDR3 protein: CASSFHRPNYGYTF
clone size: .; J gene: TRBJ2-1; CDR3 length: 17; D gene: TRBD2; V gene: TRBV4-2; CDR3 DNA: TGTGCCAGCAGCCACCTCATAGCGGGGGGGCCTATAGATGAGCAGTTCTTC; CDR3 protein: CASSHLIAGGPIDEQFF
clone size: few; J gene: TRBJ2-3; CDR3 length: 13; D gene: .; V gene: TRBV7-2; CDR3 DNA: TGTGCCAGCAGCTTAGCGTTCGTCGATACGCAGTATTTT; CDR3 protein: CASSLAFVDTQYF
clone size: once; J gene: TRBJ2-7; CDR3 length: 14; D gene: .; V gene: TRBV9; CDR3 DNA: TGTGCCAGCAGCGTAGATCAGCGGAGCTACGAGCAGTACTTC; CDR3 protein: CASSVDQRSYEQYF
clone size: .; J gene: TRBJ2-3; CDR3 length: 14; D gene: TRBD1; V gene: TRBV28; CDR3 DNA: TGTGCCAGCAGGGAACACAGGGGGCTGGGTACGCAGTATTTT; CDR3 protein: CASREHRGLGTQYF
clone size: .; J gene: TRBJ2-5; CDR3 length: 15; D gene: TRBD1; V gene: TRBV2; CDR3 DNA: TGTGCCAGCAGTGCCCTGACAGGGGTTCAAGAGACCCAGTACTTC; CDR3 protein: CASSALTGVQETQYF
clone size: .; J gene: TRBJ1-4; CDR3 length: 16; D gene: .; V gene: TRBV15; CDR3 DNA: TGTGCCACCAGCGCCCAAGGGGCCCCAACTAATGAAAAACTGTTTTTT; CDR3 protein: CATSAQGAPTNEKLFF
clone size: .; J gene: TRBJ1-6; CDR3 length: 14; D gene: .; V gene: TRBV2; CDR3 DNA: TGTGCCAGCAGCCTAACTTCAGGGGCCGCACCCCTCCACTTT; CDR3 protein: CASSLTSGAAPLHF
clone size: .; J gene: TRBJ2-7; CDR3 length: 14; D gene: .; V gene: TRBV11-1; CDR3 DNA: TGTGCCAGCAGCTTACAGGTTAGCTCCTACGAGCAGTACTTC; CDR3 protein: CASSLQVSSYEQYF